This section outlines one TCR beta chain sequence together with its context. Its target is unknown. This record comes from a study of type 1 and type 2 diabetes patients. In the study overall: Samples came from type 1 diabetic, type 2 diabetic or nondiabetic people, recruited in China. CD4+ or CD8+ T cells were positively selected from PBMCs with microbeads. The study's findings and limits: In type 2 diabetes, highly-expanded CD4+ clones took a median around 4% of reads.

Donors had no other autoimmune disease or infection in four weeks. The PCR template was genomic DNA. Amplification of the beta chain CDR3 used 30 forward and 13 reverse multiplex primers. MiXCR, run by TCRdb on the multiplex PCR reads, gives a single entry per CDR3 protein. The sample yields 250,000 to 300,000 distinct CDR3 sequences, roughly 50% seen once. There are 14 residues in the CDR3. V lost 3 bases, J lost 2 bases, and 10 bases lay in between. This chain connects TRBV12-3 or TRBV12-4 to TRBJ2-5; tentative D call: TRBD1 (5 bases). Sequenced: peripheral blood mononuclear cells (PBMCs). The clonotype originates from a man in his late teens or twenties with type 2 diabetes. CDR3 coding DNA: TGTGCCAGCAGTTTGGGTGCAGGGCAAGAGACCCAGTACTTC. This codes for CASSLGAGQETQYF.